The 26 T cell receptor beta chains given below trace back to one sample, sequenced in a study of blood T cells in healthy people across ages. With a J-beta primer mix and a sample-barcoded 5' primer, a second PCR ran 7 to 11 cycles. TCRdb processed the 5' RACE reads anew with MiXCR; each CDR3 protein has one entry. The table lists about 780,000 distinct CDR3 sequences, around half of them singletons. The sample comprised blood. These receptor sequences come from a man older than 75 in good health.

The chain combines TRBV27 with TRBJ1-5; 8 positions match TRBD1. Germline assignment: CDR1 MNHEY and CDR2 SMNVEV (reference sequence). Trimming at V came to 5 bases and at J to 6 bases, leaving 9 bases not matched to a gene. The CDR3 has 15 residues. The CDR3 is CASSPAGQGRQPQHF. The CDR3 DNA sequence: TGTGCCAGCAGTCCCGCCGGACAGGGTCGTCAGCCCCAGCATTTT.

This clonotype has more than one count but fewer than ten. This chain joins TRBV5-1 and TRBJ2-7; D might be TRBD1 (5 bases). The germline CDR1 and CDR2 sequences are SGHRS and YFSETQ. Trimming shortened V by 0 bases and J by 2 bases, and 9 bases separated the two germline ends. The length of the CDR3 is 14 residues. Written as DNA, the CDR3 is TGCGCCAGCAGCTTGGTGGACAACACCTACGAGCAGTACTTC. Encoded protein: CASSLVDNTYEQYF.

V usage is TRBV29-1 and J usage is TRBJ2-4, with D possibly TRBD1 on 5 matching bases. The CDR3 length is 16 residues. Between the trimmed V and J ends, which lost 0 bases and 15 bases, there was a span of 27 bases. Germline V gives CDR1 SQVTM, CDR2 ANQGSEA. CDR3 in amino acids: CSVEDLGAGQAYERYF. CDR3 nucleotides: TGCAGCGTTGAAGATCTTGGGGCAGGGCAAGCCTACGAGCGGTACTTC.

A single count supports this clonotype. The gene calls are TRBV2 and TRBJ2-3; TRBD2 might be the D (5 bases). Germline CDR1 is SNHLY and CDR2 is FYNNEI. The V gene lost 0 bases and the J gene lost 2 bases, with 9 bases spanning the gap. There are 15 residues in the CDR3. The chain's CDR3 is CASSEAPGFTDTQYF. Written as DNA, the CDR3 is TGTGCCAGCAGTGAAGCCCCGGGATTCACAGATACGCAGTATTTT.

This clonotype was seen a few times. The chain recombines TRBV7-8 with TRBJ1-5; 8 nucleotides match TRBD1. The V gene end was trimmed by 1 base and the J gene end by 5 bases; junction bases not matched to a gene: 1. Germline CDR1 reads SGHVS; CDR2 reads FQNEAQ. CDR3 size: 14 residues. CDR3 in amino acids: CASSLVTGDQPQHF. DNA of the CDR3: TGTGCCAGCAGCTTAGTGACAGGGGATCAGCCCCAGCATTTT. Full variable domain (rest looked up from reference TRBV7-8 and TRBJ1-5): GAGVSQSPRYKVAKRGQDVALRCDPISGHVSLFWYQQALGQGPEFLTYFQNEAQLDKSGLPSDRFFAERPEGSVSTLKIQRTQQEDSAVYLCASSLVTGDQPQHFGDGTRLSIL.

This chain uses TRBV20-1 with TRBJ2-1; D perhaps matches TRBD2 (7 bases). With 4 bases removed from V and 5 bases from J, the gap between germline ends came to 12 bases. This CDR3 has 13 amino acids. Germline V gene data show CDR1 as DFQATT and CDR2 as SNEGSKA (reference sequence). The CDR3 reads CSAKGGSNNEQFF. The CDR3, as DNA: TGCAGTGCTAAGGGGGGGTCTAACAATGAGCAGTTCTTC.

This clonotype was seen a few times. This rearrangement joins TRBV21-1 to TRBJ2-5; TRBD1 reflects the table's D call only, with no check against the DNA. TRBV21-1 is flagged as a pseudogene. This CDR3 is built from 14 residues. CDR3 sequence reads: CASSKYKGQETQYF. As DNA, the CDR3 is TGTGCCAGCAGCAAATACAAGGGGCAAGAGACCCAGTACTTC.

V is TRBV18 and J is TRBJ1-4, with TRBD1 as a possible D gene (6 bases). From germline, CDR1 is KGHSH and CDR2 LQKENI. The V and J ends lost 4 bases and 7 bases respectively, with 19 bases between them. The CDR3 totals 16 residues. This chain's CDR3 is CASSLGAEGLSEKLFF. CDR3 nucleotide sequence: TGTGCCAGCTCACTGGGGGCTGAAGGTCTTTCTGAAAAACTGTTTTTT.

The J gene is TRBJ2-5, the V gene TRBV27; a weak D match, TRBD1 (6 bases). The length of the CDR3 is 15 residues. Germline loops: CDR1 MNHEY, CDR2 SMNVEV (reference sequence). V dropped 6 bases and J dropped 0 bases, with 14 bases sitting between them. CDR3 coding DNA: TGTGCCAGCAGACTGCAAAAGGGGGACCAAGAGACCCAGTACTTC. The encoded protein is CASRLQKGDQETQYF.

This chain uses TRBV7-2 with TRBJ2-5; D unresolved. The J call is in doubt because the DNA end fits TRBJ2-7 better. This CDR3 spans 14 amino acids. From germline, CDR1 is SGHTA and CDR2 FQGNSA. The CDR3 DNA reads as TGTGCCAGCAGCCGAGACAAGATCAGTTACGAGCAGTACTTC. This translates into CASSRDKISYEQYF.

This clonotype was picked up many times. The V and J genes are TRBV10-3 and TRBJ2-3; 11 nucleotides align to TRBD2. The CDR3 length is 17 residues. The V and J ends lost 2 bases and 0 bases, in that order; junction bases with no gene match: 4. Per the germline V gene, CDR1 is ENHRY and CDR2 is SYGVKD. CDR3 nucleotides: TGTGCCATCAGTGAGGTAACTAGCGGGAGTAGCACAGATACGCAGTATTTT. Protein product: CAISEVTSGSSTDTQYF.

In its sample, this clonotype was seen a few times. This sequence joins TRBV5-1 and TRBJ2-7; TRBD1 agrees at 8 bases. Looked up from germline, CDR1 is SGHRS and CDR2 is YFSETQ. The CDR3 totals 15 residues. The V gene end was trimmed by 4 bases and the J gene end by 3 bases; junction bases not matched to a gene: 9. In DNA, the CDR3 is TGCGCCAGCAGCCTGGACAGGGATCTTTTCTACGAGCAGTACTTC. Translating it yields CASSLDRDLFYEQYF.

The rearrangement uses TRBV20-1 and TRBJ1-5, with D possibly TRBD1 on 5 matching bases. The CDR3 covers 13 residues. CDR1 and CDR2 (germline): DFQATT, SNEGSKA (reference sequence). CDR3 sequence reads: CSAGGADNQPQHF. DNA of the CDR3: TGCAGCGCCGGCGGGGCAGACAATCAGCCCCAGCATTTT.

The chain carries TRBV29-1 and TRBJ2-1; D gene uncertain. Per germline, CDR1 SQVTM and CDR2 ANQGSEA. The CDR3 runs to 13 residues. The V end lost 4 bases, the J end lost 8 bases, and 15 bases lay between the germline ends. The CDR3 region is CSVAYSFGYEQFF. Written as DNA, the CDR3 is TGCAGCGTTGCTTACAGTTTTGGGTATGAGCAGTTCTTC.

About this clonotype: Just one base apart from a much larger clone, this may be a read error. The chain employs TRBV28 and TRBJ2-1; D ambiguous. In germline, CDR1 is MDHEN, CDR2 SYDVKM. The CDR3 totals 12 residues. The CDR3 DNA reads TGTGCCAGCACCTACCGAGGCAATGAGCGGTTCTTC. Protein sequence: CASTYRGNERFF. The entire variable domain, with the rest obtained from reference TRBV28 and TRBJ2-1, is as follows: DVKVTQSSRYLVKRTGEKVFLECVQDMDHENMFWYRQDPGLGLRLIYFSYDVKMKEKGDIPEGYSVSREKKERFSLILESASTNQTSMYLCASTYRGNERFFGPGTRLTVL.

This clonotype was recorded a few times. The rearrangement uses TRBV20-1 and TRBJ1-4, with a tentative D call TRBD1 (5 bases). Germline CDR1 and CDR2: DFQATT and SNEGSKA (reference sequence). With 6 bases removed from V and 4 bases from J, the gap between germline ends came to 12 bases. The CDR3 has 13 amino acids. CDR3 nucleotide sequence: TGCAGTGCAGCGACAGCCTATAATGAAAAACTGTTTTTT. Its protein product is CSAATAYNEKLFF.

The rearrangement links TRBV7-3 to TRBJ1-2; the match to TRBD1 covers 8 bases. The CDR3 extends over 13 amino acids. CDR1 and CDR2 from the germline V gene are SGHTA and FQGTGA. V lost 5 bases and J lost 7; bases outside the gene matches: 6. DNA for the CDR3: TGTGCCAGCAGCCTTAACAGGGGGTCTGGCTACACCTTC. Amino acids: CASSLNRGSGYTF.

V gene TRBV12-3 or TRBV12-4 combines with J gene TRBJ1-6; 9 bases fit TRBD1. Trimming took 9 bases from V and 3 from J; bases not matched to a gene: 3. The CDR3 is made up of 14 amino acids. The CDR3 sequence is CARPGQGYNSPLHF. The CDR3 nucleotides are TGTGCCAGGCCGGGACAGGGCTATAATTCACCCCTCCACTTT.

In DNA form, the CDR3 reads TGTGCCAGCAGTTTGGGGAAATACGAGCAGTACTTC. This codes for CASSLGKYEQYF. The chain recombines TRBV28 with TRBJ2-7, with no clear D. Germline loops: CDR1 MDHEN, CDR2 SYDVKM. This CDR3 contains 12 residues. The V and J ends lost 3 bases and 4 bases respectively, with 7 bases between them.

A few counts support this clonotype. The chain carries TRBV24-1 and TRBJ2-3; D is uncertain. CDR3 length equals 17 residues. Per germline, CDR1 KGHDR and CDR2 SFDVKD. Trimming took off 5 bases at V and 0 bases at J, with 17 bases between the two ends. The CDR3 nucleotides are TGTGCCACCAGTGTTCCACCGGGCGGTACTAGCACAGATACGCAGTATTTT. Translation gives CATSVPPGGTSTDTQYF.

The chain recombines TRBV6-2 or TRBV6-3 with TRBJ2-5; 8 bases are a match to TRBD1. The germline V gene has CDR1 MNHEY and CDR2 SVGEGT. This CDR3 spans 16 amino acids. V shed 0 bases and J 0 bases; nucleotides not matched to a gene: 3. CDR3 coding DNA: TGTGCCAGCAGTTACTCCCTACAGGGGGACCAAGAGACCCAGTACTTC. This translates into CASSYSLQGDQETQYF.

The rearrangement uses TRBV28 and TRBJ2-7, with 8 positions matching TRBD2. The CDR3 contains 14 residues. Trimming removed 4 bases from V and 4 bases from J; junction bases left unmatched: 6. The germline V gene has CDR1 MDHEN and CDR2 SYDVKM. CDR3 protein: CASSYRGGQYEQYF. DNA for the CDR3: TGTGCCAGCAGTTATCGGGGGGGGCAATACGAGCAGTACTTC.

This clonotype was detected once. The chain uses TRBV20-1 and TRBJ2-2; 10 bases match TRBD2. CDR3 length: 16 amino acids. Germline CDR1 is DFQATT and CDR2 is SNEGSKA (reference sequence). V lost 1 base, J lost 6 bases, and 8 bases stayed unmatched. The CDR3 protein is CSARVPLAGVPGELFF. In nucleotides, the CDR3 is TGCAGTGCTAGAGTGCCGCTAGCGGGAGTCCCCGGGGAGCTGTTTTTT.

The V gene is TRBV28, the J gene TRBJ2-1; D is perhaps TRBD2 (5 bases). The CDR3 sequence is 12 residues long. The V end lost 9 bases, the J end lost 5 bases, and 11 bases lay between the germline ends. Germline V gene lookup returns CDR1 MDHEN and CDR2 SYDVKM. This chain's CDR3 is CASDRENNEQFF. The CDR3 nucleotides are TGTGCCAGTGACCGGGAAAACAATGAGCAGTTCTTC.

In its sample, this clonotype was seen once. The CDR3 loop is CASSTRIAGGTTDTQYF. CDR3 in DNA: TGTGCCAGCAGCACCCGAATAGCGGGAGGGACCACAGATACGCAGTATTTT. The chain employs TRBV7-9 and TRBJ2-3; TRBD2 aligns across 11 bases. Looked up from germline, CDR1 is SEHNR and CDR2 is FQNEAQ (reference sequence). The V gene end was trimmed by 5 bases and the J gene end by 2 bases; junction bases not matched to a gene: 9. The CDR3 contains 17 residues.

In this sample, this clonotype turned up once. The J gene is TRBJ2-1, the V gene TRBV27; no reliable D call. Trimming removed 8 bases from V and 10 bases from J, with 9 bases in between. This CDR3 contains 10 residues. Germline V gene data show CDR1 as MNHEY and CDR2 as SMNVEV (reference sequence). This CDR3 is CASDRNEQFF. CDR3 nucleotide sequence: TGTGCCAGCGATCGGAACGAGCAGTTCTTC.